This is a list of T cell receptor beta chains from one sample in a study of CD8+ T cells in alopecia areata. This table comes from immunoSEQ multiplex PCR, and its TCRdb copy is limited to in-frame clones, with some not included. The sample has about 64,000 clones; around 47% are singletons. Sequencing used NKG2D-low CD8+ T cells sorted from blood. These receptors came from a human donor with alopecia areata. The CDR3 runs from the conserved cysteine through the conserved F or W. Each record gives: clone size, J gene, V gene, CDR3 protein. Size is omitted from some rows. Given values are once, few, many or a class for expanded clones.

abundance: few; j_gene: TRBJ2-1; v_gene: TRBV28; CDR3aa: CASLQRNYNEQFF
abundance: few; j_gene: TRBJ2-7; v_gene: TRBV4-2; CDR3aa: CASSQSTGTAFSYEQYF
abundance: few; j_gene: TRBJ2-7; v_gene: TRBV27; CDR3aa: CASSLSTGRYEQYF
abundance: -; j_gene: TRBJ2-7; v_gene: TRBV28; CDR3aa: CASSFRGPSLGEQYF
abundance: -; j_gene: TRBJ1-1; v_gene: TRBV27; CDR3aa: CASSFSGTAEAFF
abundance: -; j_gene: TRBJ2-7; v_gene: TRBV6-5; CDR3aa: CASSYSFGGYEQYF
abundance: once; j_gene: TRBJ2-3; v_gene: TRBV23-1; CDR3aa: CASSQPRTSGGPSTDTQYF
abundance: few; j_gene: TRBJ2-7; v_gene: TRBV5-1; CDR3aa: CASSYEGQASSYEQYF
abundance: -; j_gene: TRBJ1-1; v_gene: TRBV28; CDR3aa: CASKGQGRAEAFF
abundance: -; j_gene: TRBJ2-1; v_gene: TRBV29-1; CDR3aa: CSVEGLAGGGSYNEQFF
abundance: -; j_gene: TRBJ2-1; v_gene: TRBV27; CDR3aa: CASSDRYNEQFF
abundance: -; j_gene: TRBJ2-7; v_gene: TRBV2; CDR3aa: CASLWAYEQYF
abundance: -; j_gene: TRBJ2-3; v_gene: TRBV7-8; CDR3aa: CASSLRPSSGRHISTDTQYF
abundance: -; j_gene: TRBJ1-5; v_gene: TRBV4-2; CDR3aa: CASSQESGSYNQPQHF
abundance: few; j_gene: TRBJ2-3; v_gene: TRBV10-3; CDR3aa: CAISESDRDYTDTQYF
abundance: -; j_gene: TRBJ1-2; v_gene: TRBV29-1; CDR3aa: CSVGSREWYGYTF
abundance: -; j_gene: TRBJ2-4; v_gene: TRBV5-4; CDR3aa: CASSLQSGPLTKNIQYF
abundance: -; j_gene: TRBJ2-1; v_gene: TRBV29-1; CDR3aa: CSVGPGGNEQFF
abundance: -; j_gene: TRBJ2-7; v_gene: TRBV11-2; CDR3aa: CASSLGLMDEQYF
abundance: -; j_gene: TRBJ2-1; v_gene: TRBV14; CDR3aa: CASSQEYLSGQFF
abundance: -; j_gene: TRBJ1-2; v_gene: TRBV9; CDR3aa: CASSPYGPRGYTF
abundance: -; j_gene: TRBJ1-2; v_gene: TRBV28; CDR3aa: CASITGSNYGYTF
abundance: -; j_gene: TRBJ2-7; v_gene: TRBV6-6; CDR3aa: CASSNSYEQYF
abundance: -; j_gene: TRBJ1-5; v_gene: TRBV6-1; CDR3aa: CASSEGTENQPQHF
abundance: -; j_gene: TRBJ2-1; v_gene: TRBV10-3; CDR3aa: CAISVGTSGIYEQFF
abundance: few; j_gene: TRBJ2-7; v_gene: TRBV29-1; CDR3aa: CSGVEGYEQYF
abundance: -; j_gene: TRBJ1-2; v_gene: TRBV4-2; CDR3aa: CASSPTGTPGGGGYTF
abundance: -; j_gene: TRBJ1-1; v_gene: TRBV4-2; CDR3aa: CASSQGGTMNTEAFF
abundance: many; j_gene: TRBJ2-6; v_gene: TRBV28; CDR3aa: CASSYRDRAGANVLTF
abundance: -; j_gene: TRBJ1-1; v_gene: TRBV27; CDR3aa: CASSKAGIRNTEAFF
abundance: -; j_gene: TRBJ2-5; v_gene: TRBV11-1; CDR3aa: CASRQREGGPRETQYF
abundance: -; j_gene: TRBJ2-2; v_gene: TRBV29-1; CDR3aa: CSAYDTGELFF
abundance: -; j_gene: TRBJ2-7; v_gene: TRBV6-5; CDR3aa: CASSRQAGLAYEQYF
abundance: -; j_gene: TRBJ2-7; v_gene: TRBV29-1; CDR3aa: CSVEDLVGEAYEQYF
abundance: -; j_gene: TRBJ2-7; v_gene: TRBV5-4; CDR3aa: CASSFSYDRTNEQYF
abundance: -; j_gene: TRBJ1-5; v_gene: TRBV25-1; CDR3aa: CASSESSQPQHF
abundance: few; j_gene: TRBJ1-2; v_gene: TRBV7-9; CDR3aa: CASSHRTANYGYTF
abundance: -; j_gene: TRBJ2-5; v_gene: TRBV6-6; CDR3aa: CASSPEPQETQYF
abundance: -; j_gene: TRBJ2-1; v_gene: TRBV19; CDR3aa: CATTPWAGGQDEQFF
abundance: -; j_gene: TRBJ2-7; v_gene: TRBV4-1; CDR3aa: CASSPDRLSYEQYF
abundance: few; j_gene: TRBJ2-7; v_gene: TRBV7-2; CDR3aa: CASSASLAGQYEQYF
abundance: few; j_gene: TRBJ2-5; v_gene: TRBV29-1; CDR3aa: CSVVAWVGETQYF
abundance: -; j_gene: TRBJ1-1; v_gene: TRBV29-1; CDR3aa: CSVWDIQAFF
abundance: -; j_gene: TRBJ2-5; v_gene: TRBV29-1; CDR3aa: CSVEGTSGREIRETQYF
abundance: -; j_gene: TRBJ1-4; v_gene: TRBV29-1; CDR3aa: CSVAKGTNEKLFF